The clone carrying this TCR beta chain was seen only a few times. Germline V gene sequence: CDR1 LNHDA, CDR2 SQIVND (reference sequence). The CDR3 is 14 amino acids. The V gene end was trimmed by 6 bases and the J gene end by 5 bases; junction bases not matched to a gene: 6. This record belongs to a study of blood T cell repertoires in COVID-19. Assay: immunoSEQ multiplex PCR; the TCRdb copy retains only in-frame clones and omits some. The profile covers 150,000 to 180,000 clones, with over 60% appearing a single time and roughly 1.5% taken by the ten largest. The sequenced sample consisted of peripheral blood. The chain recombines TRBV19 with TRBJ2-3; TRBD2 matches 9 bases. The source of this sequence is an elderly man with acute or convalescent COVID-19. CDR3 loop: CASSPGGGVDTQYF. CDR3 DNA: TGTGCCAGTAGCCCCGGCGGGGGGGTAGATACGCAGTATTTT.